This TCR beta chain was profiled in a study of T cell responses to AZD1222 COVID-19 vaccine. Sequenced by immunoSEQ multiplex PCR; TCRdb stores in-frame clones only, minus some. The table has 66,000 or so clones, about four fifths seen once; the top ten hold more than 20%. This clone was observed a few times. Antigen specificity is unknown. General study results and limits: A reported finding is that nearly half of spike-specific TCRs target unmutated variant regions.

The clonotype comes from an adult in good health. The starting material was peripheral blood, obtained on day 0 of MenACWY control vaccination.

The CDR3 spells CASSLASGDNSPLHF. CDR3 bases: TGTGCCAGCAGCTTGGCGTCAGGAGATAATTCACCCCTCCACTTT. The chain has TRBV5-5 and TRBJ1-6; the D is unclear. V was pared by 0 bases and J by 5 bases, with 9 bases between. The germline gives CDR1 SGHKS, CDR2 YYEKEE (reference sequence). The CDR3 has 15 amino acids.